The 18 T cell receptor beta chains below all came from one sample that was sequenced in a study of T cells in Graves' hyperthyroidism and ophthalmopathy. Amplified regions were TCR beta CDR3 sequences from RNA transcripts. The HTBI primer set drove a first-round RT-PCR of the TCR CDR3. In TCRdb, the multiplex PCR reads were re-called with MiXCR into one record per CDR3 protein. The sample holds a few hundred thousand distinct CDR3 sequences, 15% to 18% seen once. Sequencing was performed on blood. The receptors were gathered from a young woman with Graves' hyperthyroidism.

This rearrangement joins TRBV6-2 or TRBV6-3 to TRBJ2-4; 8 positions match TRBD2. CDR1 and CDR2 from the germline V gene are MNHEY and SVGEGT. CDR3 length equals 14 residues. V lost 5 bases to trimming and J lost 7 bases; unmatched junction nucleotides: 7. CDR3 nucleotide sequence: TGTGCCAGCAGTCCGGGACTAGGTTCGAACATTCAGTACTTC. Translated: CASSPGLGSNIQYF.

J is TRBJ2-1 and V is TRBV6-2 or TRBV6-3, with 14 bases identical to TRBD2. Germline values: CDR1 MNHEY, CDR2 SVGEGT. This CDR3 contains 19 residues. The V segment lost 2 bases and the J segment 0 bases; nucleotides outside the gene matches: 6. CDR3 amino acids: CASSYRGLAGGLSYNEQFF. In nucleotides, the CDR3 is TGTGCCAGCAGTTACAGAGGACTAGCGGGAGGCCTCTCCTACAATGAGCAGTTCTTC.

This clonotype was recorded a few times. V gene TRBV5-1 combines with J gene TRBJ2-2; D perhaps matches TRBD2 (5 bases). Germline V gives CDR1 SGHRS, CDR2 YFSETQ. Between the trimmed V and J ends, which lost 2 bases and 2 bases, there was a span of 7 bases. There are 14 residues in the CDR3. CDR3 loop: CASSFGINTGELFF. The CDR3 DNA follows: TGCGCCAGCAGCTTCGGGATCAACACCGGGGAGCTGTTTTTT.

Many counts were recorded for this clonotype. This chain uses TRBV18 with TRBJ1-2; 7 bases map to TRBD1. CDR1 is KGHSH, CDR2 LQKENI, per germline. Trimming cost V 3 bases and J 4 bases; bases outside gene matches: 5. The CDR3 is 14 amino acids. CDR3 DNA: TGTGCCAGCTCACCTAAAAGGGACAGCTATGGCTACACCTTC. Amino acid sequence: CASSPKRDSYGYTF.

This clonotype was detected many times. The gene calls are TRBV6-1 and TRBJ2-7; TRBD1 agrees at 9 bases. The CDR3 consists of 16 residues. V gave up 7 bases and J gave up 3 bases; unmatched junction bases: 13. Germline V CDR1 and CDR2: MNHNS, SASEGT. CDR3 protein: CASITTAGQGYYEQYF. The CDR3 bases are TGTGCCAGCATAACAACTGCGGGACAGGGCTACTACGAGCAGTACTTC.

Regarding this clonotype: With a much larger clone just one base away, this may be a read error. The CDR3 does not end in the conserved phenylalanine or tryptophan, so this is likely a read error. The V gene is TRBV30, the J gene TRBJ2-2; 8 bases agree with TRBD1. The CDR3 runs to 15 residues. Germline trimming cut 6 bases from V and 5 bases from J; bases unmatched to any gene: 11. Germline CDR1 reads GTSNPN; CDR2 reads SVGIG (reference sequence). The chain's CDR3 is CACFRTGLFTGELFL. The CDR3 nucleotides read TGTGCCTGTTTCCGGACAGGGCTCTTTACCGGGGAGCTGTTTTTA.

This clonotype was observed at least ten times. The chain links TRBV5-1 to TRBJ1-3, with D possibly TRBD1 on 5 matching bases. Trimming cost V 0 bases and J 2 bases, with 9 bases left between them. Germline V gene data show CDR1 as SGHRS and CDR2 as YFSETQ. The length of the CDR3 is 15 residues. CDR3 bases: TGCGCCAGCAGCTTGGGCGACAGAGCTGGAAACACCATATATTTT. Translation gives CASSLGDRAGNTIYF.

This clonotype was detected many times. The chain has TRBV29-1 and TRBJ2-1, with D hard to call. The germline V and J ends were trimmed by 1 base and 0 bases, with 16 bases remaining between them. This CDR3 region has 17 residues. Germline V gene sequence: CDR1 SQVTM, CDR2 ANQGSEA. This CDR3 reads CSVEAPGPWGSYNEQFF. The CDR3 nucleotides read TGCAGCGTTGAAGCACCGGGCCCATGGGGCTCCTACAATGAGCAGTTCTTC.

This clonotype was counted many times. The CDR3 coding sequence is TGTGCCAGCAGGGGGACAGGACTCGGTCTGGGAAACACCATATATTTT. It encodes CASRGTGLGLGNTIYF. The gene calls are TRBV12-3 or TRBV12-4 and TRBJ1-3, with 8 bases identical to TRBD1. The CDR3 is 16 residues long. J gave up 4 bases and V 6 bases, and 11 bases lay outside the gene matches.

This clonotype has a count of ten or more. The CDR3 DNA sequence: TGTGCCAGCAGCCCCCTAGGGCCTCCGCCCCTTTTGCGATACAATGAGCAGTTCTTC. Translation: CASSPLGPPPLLRYNEQFF. The chain combines TRBV12-3 or TRBV12-4 with TRBJ2-1; D not resolved. Trimming took 6 bases from V and 4 from J, leaving 28 bases between them. This CDR3 comprises 19 residues.

This clonotype was observed a handful of times. The chain joins TRBV27 to TRBJ2-1; D may match TRBD1 or TRBD2 (5 bases each). Germline CDR1 and CDR2: MNHEY and SMNVEV (reference sequence). Trimming cost V 8 bases and J 8 bases, with 22 bases left between them. This CDR3 contains 15 residues. CDR3 sequence: CASYKNPGPRDEQFF. In DNA, the CDR3 is TGTGCCAGCTATAAAAACCCGGGACCAAGGGATGAGCAGTTCTTC.

This clonotype was picked up many times. The rearrangement uses TRBV30 and TRBJ2-1; 12 nucleotides line up with TRBD2. J was trimmed by 7 bases and V by 5 bases; bases with no gene match: 21. Germline-derived CDR1 and CDR2 are GTSNPN and SVGIG (reference sequence). CDR3 length: 19 amino acids. The CDR3 bases are TGTGCCTGGGCTCCACAACACACGAAAACTAGCGGGAGGAGTAATGAGCAGTTCTTC. Translated: CAWAPQHTKTSGRSNEQFF.

The chain carries TRBV19 and TRBJ2-7; TRBD1 matches at 10 bases. Germline CDR1 LNHDA, CDR2 SQIVND (reference sequence). The CDR3 spans 16 residues. Trimming took 6 bases from V and 7 from J; bases not matched to a gene: 15. The CDR3 here is CASSPVPGQGTREQYF. CDR3 DNA: TGTGCCAGTAGCCCGGTACCGGGACAGGGGACGAGGGAGCAGTACTTC.

This clonotype was counted many times. V gene TRBV18 combines with J gene TRBJ1-4, with 7 bases fitting TRBD1. The germline V gene has CDR1 KGHSH and CDR2 LQKENI. Trimming removed 4 bases from V and 0 bases from J; junction bases left unmatched: 2. CDR3 length: 15 amino acids. For the CDR3, the DNA is TGTGCCAGCTCACTCCAGGGGGCAACTAATGAAAAACTGTTTTTT. Residues: CASSLQGATNEKLFF. Using reference TRBV18 and TRBJ1-4 for the parts outside the CDR3, the full variable domain is NAGVMQNPRHLVRRRGQEARLRCSPMKGHSHVYWYRQLPEEGLKFMVYLQKENIIDESGMPKERFSAEFPKEGPSILRIQQVVRGDSAAYFCASSLQGATNEKLFFGSGTQLSVL.

This clonotype was counted at least ten times. V usage is TRBV24-1 and J usage is TRBJ2-1; 8 positions agree with TRBD2. CDR1 is KGHDR, CDR2 SFDVKD, per germline. V lost 2 bases to trimming and J lost 1 base; unmatched junction nucleotides: 6. This CDR3 spans 17 amino acids. The CDR3 is CATSDSASGSSYNEQFF. The CDR3 DNA follows: TGTGCCACCAGTGATTCCGCGAGCGGGAGTTCCTACAATGAGCAGTTCTTC.

This clonotype was observed at least ten times. V and J are TRBV12-3 or TRBV12-4 and TRBJ2-4; TRBD1 is a possible D gene (5 bases). The CDR3 is 17 residues long. V lost 2 bases and J lost 0, with 14 bases in between. CDR3 protein: CASSLNRQLIAKNIQYF. For the CDR3, the DNA is TGTGCCAGCAGTTTAAATAGACAGCTCATAGCCAAAAACATTCAGTACTTC.

This clonotype came up many times. The gene calls are TRBV27 and TRBJ2-1; TRBD2 agrees at 8 bases. The CDR3 contains 14 residues. V shed 3 bases and J 4 bases; nucleotides not matched to a gene: 2. Germline V CDR1 and CDR2: MNHEY, SMNVEV (reference sequence). The CDR3 DNA reads TGTGCCAGCAGTTTGCGGGGGGAATACAATGAGCAGTTCTTC. Protein: CASSLRGEYNEQFF.

This sequence joins TRBV5-6 and TRBJ2-2, with D possibly matching TRBD1 (7 bases). The CDR3 covers 14 residues. Germline loops: CDR1 SGHDT, CDR2 YYEEEE. Trimming shortened V by 5 bases and J by 5 bases, and 13 bases separated the two germline ends. CDR3 protein: CASSAQGGTGELFF. CDR3 nucleotides: TGTGCCAGCAGTGCTCAGGGGGGAACCGGGGAGCTGTTTTTT.